This TCR beta chain was recorded in a study of blood T cells in healthy people across ages (dated by TCRdb to the mid-2010s). About the full investigation: In model experiments, template switching captured about one uniquely barcoded TCR beta cDNA molecule for every two T cells. The study measured age-related changes in TCR beta repertoire diversity using deep sequencing normalized with unique cDNA molecular identifiers. Donors were grouped into four age groups: young (average approximately 16 years), middle-aged (39), aged (around 56) and long-lived (just over 80). To avoid experimental bias, donors of different ages were spread randomly across the sequencing lanes. Two additional independent replicas of 1 million unique cDNA reads from the same blood draw were analyzed for two donors (one aged 18 to 29 and one aged 80 or older). Findings and caveats that apply to the study as a whole: The percentage of naive T cells measured by flow cytometry correlated strongly with observed TCR beta diversity. Compared with the aged group, the long-lived group had more naive CD4+ T cells, fewer expanded clones and increased TCR diversity, suggesting age selection. Estimates of total diversity based on one million sequenced T cells were considered lower bounds and underestimates. As age increased, observed TCR beta diversity per million T cells dropped in a roughly linear way, and a significant reduction was already evident by age 40. Conclusive comparison of naive and antigen-experienced compartments was prevented by the profiling of bulk unsorted PBMCs. Donor CMV infection status was unknown, potentially confounding age-related changes in expanded clonotypes.

This clonotype was seen a few times. Its specific antigen is unknown. No qualities accompany the bases; no much larger clone lies one base away. The library was prepared using 5' RACE. The sequencer was an Illumina HiSeq 2500. A second PCR of about 6 to 11 cycles was run with a J-beta primer mix and a sample-barcoded 5' primer. Each TCR beta cDNA molecule received a unique molecular identifier from a template-switch 5' adaptor carrying 12 random nucleotides. At least 2.5 million CDR3-containing paired-end reads were obtained from each sample. First-strand cDNA synthesis was performed from all RNA using the Mint cDNA synthesis kit, with priming by a TRBC-specific oligonucleotide. All cDNA was treated with uracil-DNA glycosylase and then went through a first 18-cycle PCR with the universal primers M1SS and BC2_uni_R. The original pipeline was this. Each sample was normalized by randomly selecting 1 million high-quality reads, each carrying a distinct molecular identifier. Reads sharing molecular identifiers were discarded rather than binned into consensus sequences. MiTCR, run with a Q25 quality threshold and the strictest error-elimination algorithm, handled CDR3 identification, clonotype clustering and error correction. Lower-bound total TCR beta diversity was estimated with a nonparametric unseen species model using Euler transformation. TCRdb applied fastp at Q25 and MiXCR to the public reads, then kept only in-frame beta chains. Every CDR3 protein is listed once, alongside the most common genes and DNA of its rows. It is TCRdb's table, rather than the study itself, that gives the V and J calls and clone size. For this sample the table gives 920,000 or so distinct CDR3 sequences, of which under 45% were detected only once. The ten most abundant clones make up approximately 19% of the sample.

In the germline V gene, CDR1 corresponds to SQVTM and CDR2 to ANQGSEA. Including the terminal cysteine and phenylalanine, the CDR3 comprises 13 residues. The DNA shown is the 39-base CDR3, in frame from base 1. V and J lose 4 bases and 1 base, and a span of 10 bases separates them. Donors were 40 or so systemically healthy Caucasian individuals from Russia aged about 6 to 100 years. Each donor gave around 9.8 milliliters of peripheral blood, collected into EDTA-treated Vacutainer tubes. Ficoll-Paque density-gradient centrifugation was used to isolate PBMCs, with at least 7 million per sample. Total RNA, at least 6 micrograms per sample, was extracted from PBMCs with Trizol reagent. The percentages of naive CD45RAhigh/CD27high T cells were determined by flow cytometry on a PBMC aliquot from every donor.

This clonotype was sampled from a woman aged 55-70 years in good health. The rearrangement joined TRBV29-1 to TRBJ2-5; the D segment could be TRBD2, given 6 matching bases. The sequenced sample was blood. The DNA sequence reads TGCAGCGTTGTGGAGACTAGCCAAGAGACCCAGTACTTC. Translated, this is CSVVETSQETQYF. Where the CDR3 stops, the reference TRBV29-1 and TRBJ2-5 genes take over; the full variable domain is SAVISQKPSRDICQRGTSLTIQCQVDSQVTMMFWYRQQPGQSLTLIATANQGSEATYESGFVIDKFPISRPNLTFSTLTVSNMSPEDSSIYLCSVVETSQETQYFGPGTRLLVL.